These 27 T cell receptor beta chains originate from one sample sequenced in a study of identical twins. A single record per CDR3 protein comes from TCRdb applying MiXCR to the 5' RACE reads. The data show around 490,000 distinct CDR3 sequences, with 20% to 25% seen just once and 0.48% held by the top ten. The same data also went into a second study, on yellow fever vaccine responses in identical twins.

Material for sequencing was CD4+ T cells sorted from blood. These receptors were obtained from a young woman in good health.

In this sample, this clonotype turned up a few times. The chain uses TRBV7-9 and TRBJ1-1; D may be TRBD1 (5 bases). Germline V lookup: CDR1 SEHNR, CDR2 FQNEAQ (reference sequence). The CDR3 is 15 residues long. V gave up 4 bases and J gave up 0 bases, with 12 bases separating them. The CDR3 DNA is TGTGCCAGCAGCTCGCCGGGACCGTTGAACACTGAAGCTTTCTTT. Its protein is CASSSPGPLNTEAFF.

The chain combines TRBV20-1 with TRBJ2-7; 8 bases align to TRBD2. Germline V CDR1 and CDR2: DFQATT, SNEGSKA (reference sequence). The CDR3 loop spans 12 amino acids. The trim removed 3 bases at V and 6 bases at J, leaving 4 bases unmatched. CDR3 nucleotides: TGCAGTGCTAGGTGGCTAGCGGGCGAGCAGTACTTC. Amino acid sequence: CSARWLAGEQYF.

Only a few counts were recorded for this clonotype. DNA for the CDR3: TGTGCCAGCAGTTTTTGGGCCTTGAGCAATCAGCCCCAGCATTTT. Its translation is CASSFWALSNQPQHF. The rearrangement uses TRBV28 and TRBJ1-5; D gene ambiguous. Germline V gene lookup returns CDR1 MDHEN and CDR2 SYDVKM. V lost 3 bases to trimming and J lost 1 base, with 10 bases between them. The CDR3 totals 15 residues.

This clonotype was recorded at least ten times. The rearrangement links TRBV5-1 to TRBJ2-1; TRBD2 matches at 8 bases. The V gene end was trimmed by 0 bases and the J gene end by 6 bases; junction bases not matched to a gene: 5. This CDR3 comprises 15 residues. In germline, CDR1 is SGHRS, CDR2 YFSETQ. CDR3 sequence reads: CASSLAAGALNEQFF. The CDR3 DNA reads as TGCGCCAGCAGCTTGGCAGCGGGAGCGCTCAATGAGCAGTTCTTC.

This clonotype was seen a few times. The genes are TRBV20-1 and TRBJ2-1; D is undetermined. Trimming left V 2 bases short and J 7 bases short, with 12 bases between. Per the germline V gene, CDR1 is DFQATT and CDR2 is SNEGSKA (reference sequence). This CDR3 contains 13 residues. The CDR3 loop is CSARSYLANEQFF. The DNA of the CDR3 is TGCAGTGCTAGATCTTATCTCGCAAATGAGCAGTTCTTC.

V usage is TRBV3-1 and J usage is TRBJ1-1; D is unclear. Trimming left V 0 bases short and J 1 base short, with 9 bases between. The CDR3 loop spans 15 amino acids. CDR1 is LGHDT, CDR2 YNNKEL, per germline (reference sequence). This CDR3 is CASSQDPGTNTEAFF. As DNA, the CDR3 is TGTGCCAGCAGCCAAGATCCGGGTACGAACACTGAAGCTTTCTTT.

The chain joins TRBV29-1 to TRBJ1-5; D gene unclear. There are 13 residues in the CDR3. CDR1 SQVTM and CDR2 ANQGSEA come from the germline V gene. Trimming pared 3 bases from V and 3 bases from J, leaving 9 bases between. CDR3 DNA: TGCAGCGTTGAGGAGGAGCCCAATCAGCCCCAGCATTTT. Translation: CSVEEEPNQPQHF.

The V and J genes are TRBV10-3 and TRBJ2-1; D gene uncertain. This CDR3 spans 13 amino acids. From germline, CDR1 is ENHRY and CDR2 SYGVKD. The ends were cut back, 5 bases at V and 7 bases at J, with 12 bases in the middle. CDR3 DNA: TGTGCCATCAGTAGAATGGGTATTAATGAGCAGTTCTTC. Translation gives CAISRMGINEQFF.

This clonotype was counted a few times. This chain links TRBV5-8 with TRBJ2-3; tentative D call: TRBD2 (6 bases). The CDR3 runs to 15 residues. In germline, CDR1 is SGHTS, CDR2 YDEGEE. Between the trimmed V and J ends, which lost 4 bases and 6 bases, there was a span of 18 bases. The CDR3 DNA reads TGTGCCAGCAGCCGGACTCTTCTCAGCGGGGATACGCAGTATTTT. Translation: CASSRTLLSGDTQYF. Drawing the rest from reference TRBV5-8 and TRBJ2-3, the complete variable domain is EAGVTQSPTHLIKTRGQQATLRCSPISGHTSVYWYQQALGLGLQFLLWYDEGEERNRGNFPPRFSGRQFPNYSSELNVNALELEDSALYLCASSRTLLSGDTQYFGPGTRLTVL.

This clonotype showed up many times. This chain connects TRBV12-3 or TRBV12-4 to TRBJ2-2, with D perhaps matching TRBD1 (6 bases). V dropped 8 bases and J dropped 7 bases, with 32 bases sitting between them. The CDR3 extends over 19 amino acids. The CDR3, as DNA: TGTGCCAGCCCCCCACCGGTTTCCCGTCAGGACAGAAGGGTCGGGGAGCTGTTTTTT. It is translated as CASPPPVSRQDRRVGELFF.

This clonotype was seen a handful of times. The rearrangement uses TRBV18 and TRBJ2-5; D may be TRBD1 (5 bases). Germline V gene lookup returns CDR1 KGHSH and CDR2 LQKENI. This CDR3 comprises 13 residues. V was clipped by 3 bases and J by 3 bases, with 8 bases between them. CDR3 nucleotide sequence: TGTGCCAGCTCACCGGACACAAAAGAGACCCAGTACTTC. Amino acid sequence: CASSPDTKETQYF.

The CDR3 coding sequence is TGTGCCAGCAGCCCCGGGACTAGCGGGAGAAGGGAGCAGTACTTC. Translating gives CASSPGTSGRREQYF. The chain links TRBV6-1 to TRBJ2-7; the match to TRBD2 covers 14 bases. CDR1 and CDR2 from the germline V gene are MNHNS and SASEGT. After removal of 6 bases from V and 7 bases from J, the junction contained 8 bases not matched to a gene. The CDR3 length is 15 residues.

The chain links TRBV12-3 or TRBV12-4 to TRBJ2-2, with D unresolved. V lost 1 base to trimming and J lost 7 bases, with 19 bases between them. CDR3 length: 17 residues. CDR3 protein: CASSLGAAQVLGGELFF. The CDR3 DNA follows: TGTGCCAGCAGTTTAGGGGCCGCCCAAGTTCTTGGCGGGGAGCTGTTTTTT.

This clonotype was observed many times. This chain joins TRBV24-1 and TRBJ2-5; possibly TRBD1 or TRBD2 for D (5 bases each). This CDR3 has 14 residues. The germline V gene has CDR1 KGHDR and CDR2 SFDVKD. Trimming cost V 4 bases and J 5 bases, with 13 bases left between them. CDR3 coding DNA: TGTGCCACCAGTGACCGGGGCATTTGGGAGACCCAGTACTTC. It encodes CATSDRGIWETQYF.

This sequence joins TRBV20-1 and TRBJ1-1; D possibly corresponds to TRBD1 (5 bases). The CDR3 runs to 15 residues. V was clipped by 2 bases and J by 1 base, with 14 bases between them. Germline-derived CDR1 and CDR2 are DFQATT and SNEGSKA (reference sequence). CDR3 nucleotide sequence: TGCAGTGCTAGACCAGGGTTGGTCGCGAACACTGAAGCTTTCTTT. Protein: CSARPGLVANTEAFF.

This clonotype was seen a few times. This chain uses TRBV9 with TRBJ2-7, with a weak D call TRBD2 (5 bases). This CDR3 spans 15 amino acids. CDR1 and CDR2 (germline): SGDLS, YYNGEE. V lost 6 bases and J lost 3, with 19 bases in between. The CDR3, as DNA: TGTGCCAGCACCCCTCGGGCTAGCCCTATCTACGAGCAGTACTTC. This translates into CASTPRASPIYEQYF.

The chain carries TRBV25-1 and TRBJ2-3; the D is unclear. Trimming removed 8 bases at V and 7 bases at J, with 4 bases between. CDR1 is MGHDK and CDR2 is SYGVNS in the germline V gene. This CDR3 has 9 residues. The CDR3 protein is CASGYTQYF. The CDR3 DNA sequence: TGTGCCAGCGGATATACGCAGTATTTT.

This clonotype has more than one count but fewer than ten. V usage is TRBV5-1 and J usage is TRBJ2-1; 7 bases align to TRBD1. V shed 6 bases, J shed 4 bases, and the junction held 13 bases outside the gene matches. The CDR3 runs to 16 residues. Germline V gene lookup returns CDR1 SGHRS and CDR2 YFSETQ. Here the CDR3 reads CASIPDEGAGYNEQFF. Here the CDR3 DNA reads TGCGCCAGCATCCCCGATGAGGGGGCCGGGTACAATGAGCAGTTCTTC.

In this sample, this clonotype turned up a few times. J is TRBJ2-7 and V is TRBV9, with 13 bases lining up with TRBD2. The CDR3 extends over 16 amino acids. Germline trimming cut 4 bases from V and 5 bases from J; bases unmatched to any gene: 9. Germline CDR1 is SGDLS and CDR2 is YYNGEE. CDR3 sequence (DNA): TGTGCCAGCAGCTTCCGACCGGGACTAGCGGGAAACGAGCAGTACTTC. As protein: CASSFRPGLAGNEQYF.

The rearrangement uses TRBV10-3 and TRBJ1-2, with TRBD1 as a possible D gene (5 bases). V lost 0 bases, J lost 6 bases, and 11 bases lay in between. The CDR3 spans 14 residues. Germline CDR1 is ENHRY and CDR2 is SYGVKD. CDR3 sequence reads: CAISESAGFDGYTF. The CDR3 region has the DNA TGTGCCATCAGTGAGTCGGCAGGGTTCGATGGCTACACCTTC.

This clonotype was found a few times. V and J are TRBV18 and TRBJ2-4; D may correspond to TRBD1 or TRBD2 (6 bases each). The CDR3 totals 21 residues. CDR1 is KGHSH, CDR2 LQKENI, per germline. V was cut by 1 base and J by 3 bases, with 28 bases left in between. CDR3 sequence: CASSPRVGGKETATGKNIQYF. CDR3 DNA sequence: TGTGCCAGCTCACCACGGGTGGGGGGCAAGGAGACCGCGACTGGCAAAAACATTCAGTACTTC.

The chain uses TRBV3-1 and TRBJ2-1; 10 bases are a match to TRBD2. V lost 1 base, J lost 6 bases, and 3 bases stayed unmatched. Germline V gene sequence: CDR1 LGHDT, CDR2 YNNKEL (reference sequence). CDR3 size: 15 residues. The CDR3 protein is CASSQGSGRANEQFF. CDR3 DNA: TGTGCCAGCAGCCAAGGCAGCGGGAGGGCCAATGAGCAGTTCTTC.

This clonotype was seen only a few times. The rearrangement links TRBV20-1 to TRBJ2-1; possible D gene TRBD1, 5 bases. The germline CDR1 and CDR2 sequences are DFQATT and SNEGSKA (reference sequence). Trimming removed 3 bases at V and 6 bases at J, with 9 bases between. This CDR3 region has 12 residues. The CDR3 DNA follows: TGCAGTGCTAGGCAGGGCCTCAATGAGCAGTTCTTC. It translates to CSARQGLNEQFF.

This chain links TRBV5-1 with TRBJ2-5; D is possibly TRBD2 (5 bases). Looked up from germline, CDR1 is SGHRS and CDR2 is YFSETQ. Trimming took 2 bases from V and 5 from J, leaving 13 bases between them. There are 14 residues in the CDR3. The CDR3 region is CASSLRTRGETQYF. In DNA form, the CDR3 reads TGCGCCAGCAGCTTAAGGACCCGCGGGGAGACCCAGTACTTC. Full variable domain (missing parts from reference TRBV5-1 and TRBJ2-5): KAGVTQTPRYLIKTRGQQVTLSCSPISGHRSVSWYQQTPGQGLQFLFEYFSETQRNKGNFPGRFSGRQFSNSRSEMNVSTLELGDSALYLCASSLRTRGETQYFGPGTRLLVL.

The chain links TRBV12-3 or TRBV12-4 to TRBJ2-1; 8 nucleotides agree with TRBD2. The V and J ends lost 1 base and 7 bases, in that order; junction bases with no gene match: 6. This CDR3 is 15 amino acids long. CDR3 region: CASSLVAGPGNEQFF. The CDR3, as DNA: TGTGCCAGCAGTTTAGTAGCGGGACCGGGGAATGAGCAGTTCTTC.

The rearrangement links TRBV29-1 to TRBJ2-1, with TRBD1 matching 10 bases. V was pared by 4 bases and J by 0 bases, with 3 bases of the junction left unmatched. CDR1 is SQVTM and CDR2 is ANQGSEA in the germline V gene. This CDR3 is 15 amino acids long. The CDR3 reads CSVGGQGFSYNEQFF. CDR3 bases: TGCAGCGTTGGGGGACAGGGGTTCTCCTACAATGAGCAGTTCTTC.

This chain joins TRBV2 and TRBJ2-6; D unresolved. V was pared by 4 bases and J by 0 bases, with 10 bases between. Germline CDR1 SNHLY, CDR2 FYNNEI. This CDR3 is 16 amino acids long. The CDR3 loop reads CASSARHTSGANVLTF. The CDR3 nucleotides read TGTGCCAGCAGTGCCCGCCATACCTCTGGGGCCAACGTCCTGACTTTC.